These 19 T cell receptor beta chains were all obtained from the same sample, sequenced in a study of cytomegalovirus exposure and HLA in healthy donors. PCR involved 60 Vbeta and 13 Jbeta primers. Measured with immunoSEQ multiplex PCR; TCRdb has only the in-frame clones, and not every one. Of about 78,000 clones detected, roughly 72% appear once; the ten largest clones hold 11%. Sequenced input: PBMCs. Every receptor here comes from a woman aged 40 to 55 in good health and CMV-seropositive.

The sample holds one count of this clone. The rearrangement uses TRBV7-3 and TRBJ1-1; 9 bases agree with TRBD1. Germline V gene data show CDR1 as SGHTA and CDR2 as FQGTGA. The CDR3 length is 14 residues. The trim removed 3 bases at V and 8 bases at J, leaving 7 bases unmatched. The CDR3 loop reads CASSLGQGGMEAFF. For the CDR3, the DNA is TGTGCCAGCAGCTTGGGACAGGGCGGGATGGAAGCTTTCTTT.

There are a few counts of this clone. This sequence joins TRBV15 and TRBJ2-7; 7 bases line up with TRBD1. Trimming at V came to 2 bases and at J to 1 base, leaving 5 bases not matched to a gene. In germline, CDR1 is LNHNV, CDR2 YYDKDF (reference sequence). The CDR3 length is 15 residues. CDR3 sequence (DNA): TGTGCCACCAGCAGACCCGGGACAGAGTCCTACGAGCAGTACTTC. Protein product: CATSRPGTESYEQYF.

The CDR3 DNA reads as TGTGCCACCACGGGGGACAGGGTGAACGAGCAGTACTTC. This gives the protein CATTGDRVNEQYF. This rearrangement joins TRBV6-1 to TRBJ2-7, with 9 bases identical to TRBD1. J was trimmed by 5 bases and V by 10 bases; bases with no gene match: 9. CDR1 and CDR2 (germline): MNHNS, SASEGT. The CDR3 has 13 amino acids.

CDR3 DNA: TGTGCCTCCGGAGGGGATTCAGTAGGTGAGCAGTTCTTC. This translates into CASGGDSVGEQFF. V usage is TRBV10-3 and J usage is TRBJ2-1, with D possibly TRBD2 on 6 matching bases. V lost 11 bases to trimming and J lost 9 bases, with 20 bases between them. Germline V gene lookup returns CDR1 ENHRY and CDR2 SYGVKD. This CDR3 has 13 amino acids.

The chain uses TRBV25-1 and TRBJ1-1; the D gene is possibly TRBD1 (5 bases). Trimming removed 6 bases at V and 4 bases at J, with 9 bases between. Germline V gene sequence: CDR1 MGHDK, CDR2 SYGVNS. This CDR3 has 12 amino acids. CDR3 sequence (DNA): TGTGCCAGCAGCGCCACAGGCACTGAAGCTTTCTTT. It codes for CASSATGTEAFF.

V usage is TRBV25-1 and J usage is TRBJ2-7; 7 positions match TRBD2. Germline CDR1 is MGHDK and CDR2 is SYGVNS. The CDR3 covers 14 residues. J lost 2 bases, V lost 6 bases, and 7 bases had no gene match. The CDR3 region has the DNA TGTGCCAGCAGCGCTCCGGGGGGTCCCTACGAGCAGTACTTC. Protein: CASSAPGGPYEQYF.

V usage is TRBV7-2 and J usage is TRBJ1-2; 9 nucleotides line up with TRBD1. Germline lookup yields CDR1 SGHTA and CDR2 FQGNSA. There are 15 residues in the CDR3. The J segment lost 4 bases and the V segment lost 5 bases, leaving 8 bases of the junction unmatched. The CDR3 spells CASSPRTGASYGYTF. The CDR3, as DNA: TGTGCCAGCAGCCCACGGACAGGGGCCTCCTATGGCTACACCTTC.

This chain connects TRBV5-1 to TRBJ1-2, with D possibly matching TRBD1 (5 bases). In germline, CDR1 is SGHRS, CDR2 YFSETQ. This CDR3 is built from 15 residues. V lost 0 bases and J 8 bases, leaving 17 bases between the germline ends. This CDR3 reads CASSLDPTVASGYTF. In DNA form, the CDR3 reads TGCGCCAGCAGCTTGGACCCGACAGTCGCGTCGGGCTACACCTTC. Using reference TRBV5-1 and TRBJ1-2 for the parts outside the CDR3, the full variable domain is KAGVTQTPRYLIKTRGQQVTLSCSPISGHRSVSWYQQTPGQGLQFLFEYFSETQRNKGNFPGRFSGRQFSNSRSEMNVSTLELGDSALYLCASSLDPTVASGYTFGSGTRLTVV.

In this sample, this clone turned up a few times. The chain combines TRBV13 with TRBJ1-1; D possibly corresponds to TRBD1 (6 bases). The CDR3 contains 13 residues. From germline, CDR1 is PRHDT and CDR2 FYEKMQ (reference sequence). Between the trimmed V and J ends, which lost 1 base and 4 bases, there was a span of 7 bases. The CDR3 spells CASSLEGGTEAFF. The CDR3 DNA sequence: TGTGCCAGCAGCTTAGAAGGGGGCACTGAAGCTTTCTTT.

The V call is TRBV5-4, the J call TRBJ2-4; D is perhaps TRBD1 (6 bases). V gave up 2 bases and J gave up 1 base, with 13 bases separating them. Per germline, CDR1 SGHNT and CDR2 YYREEE (reference sequence). The CDR3 covers 16 residues. CDR3 DNA sequence: TGTGCCAGCAGCTTACCAGGGGATATGGCCAAAAACATTCAGTACTTC. Its protein product is CASSLPGDMAKNIQYF.

The chain employs TRBV9 and TRBJ2-1; TRBD2 matches 11 bases. V was clipped by 0 bases and J by 6 bases; unmatched bases: 5. Germline values: CDR1 SGDLS, CDR2 YYNGEE. CDR3 length: 16 residues. CDR3 bases: TGTGCCAGCAGCGTAGGGGCTAGCGGGGGGTTCAATGAGCAGTTCTTC. It codes for CASSVGASGGFNEQFF.

This clone was seen only a few times. The chain combines TRBV7-9 with TRBJ1-1, with D perhaps TRBD1 (6 bases). Trimming cost V 4 bases and J 4 bases, with 10 bases left between them. CDR1 and CDR2 from the germline V gene are SEHNR and FQNEAQ (reference sequence). The CDR3 spans 13 residues. The DNA for the CDR3 is TGTGCCAGCAGCTCTCAGGGGACCACTGAAGCTTTCTTT. Its translation: CASSSQGTTEAFF.

The V call is TRBV7-2, the J call TRBJ1-2, with D possibly matching TRBD1 (5 bases). The germline CDR1 and CDR2 sequences are SGHTA and FQGNSA. CDR3 length: 12 amino acids. Deletions cut 1 base from V and 8 bases from J, with 8 bases between. In DNA form, the CDR3 reads TGTGCCAGCAGCTTAGAGGCAGGGGGCTACACCTTC. It is translated as CASSLEAGGYTF. Complete variable domain (other parts from reference TRBV7-2 and TRBJ1-2): GAGVSQSPSNKVTEKGKDVELRCDPISGHTALYWYRQSLGQGLEFLIYFQGNSAPDKSGLPSDRFSAERTGGSVSTLTIQRTQQEDSAVYLCASSLEAGGYTFGSGTRLTVV.

The chain uses TRBV7-9 and TRBJ2-1, with 11 bases matching TRBD2. This CDR3 has 14 amino acids. The trim removed 6 bases at V and 6 bases at J, leaving 4 bases unmatched. Germline-derived CDR1 and CDR2 are SEHNR and FQNEAQ (reference sequence). CDR3 region: CASRLAGAINEQFF. CDR3 nucleotides: TGTGCCAGCAGACTAGCGGGGGCCATCAATGAGCAGTTCTTC.

The chain is built from TRBV28 and TRBJ1-5; tentative D call: TRBD1 (5 bases). V was trimmed by 5 bases and J by 1 base, leaving 9 bases between them. The V gene's germline CDR1 is MDHEN and CDR2 SYDVKM. The CDR3 consists of 14 residues. CDR3: CASSKGQSNQPQHF. Written as DNA, the CDR3 is TGTGCCAGCAGTAAAGGACAAAGCAATCAGCCCCAGCATTTT.

This clone came up a few times. The chain carries TRBV6-1 and TRBJ2-7; D is unclear. The CDR3 covers 15 residues. CDR1 is MNHNS, CDR2 SASEGT, per germline. Trimming pared 3 bases from V and 0 bases from J, leaving 12 bases between. CDR3 coding DNA: TGTGCCAGCAGTGACCCACTTCTCGGCTCCTACGAGCAGTACTTC. Amino acids: CASSDPLLGSYEQYF.

The V gene is TRBV7-6, the J gene TRBJ2-1; D may be TRBD2 (6 bases). This CDR3 region has 15 residues. Germline V gene data show CDR1 as SGHVS and CDR2 as FNYEAQ. Trimming removed 5 bases at V and 0 bases at J, with 11 bases between. Written as DNA, the CDR3 is TGTGCCAGCAGCGGGCTGGGGGGCTCCTACAATGAGCAGTTCTTC. Protein: CASSGLGGSYNEQFF.

Only a few counts were recorded for this clone. This sample also contains other DNA sequences that code for the same CDR3. V and J are TRBV5-1 and TRBJ1-2, with a weak D call TRBD1 (5 bases). The CDR3 is made up of 13 amino acids. The germline gives CDR1 SGHRS, CDR2 YFSETQ. Trimming left V 2 bases short and J 1 base short, with 6 bases between. The CDR3: CASSLDSNYGYTF. In nucleotides, the CDR3 is TGCGCCAGCAGCTTAGACAGTAACTATGGCTACACCTTC.

CDR3 protein: CASSLVLAGSYEQYF. The DNA of the CDR3 is TGTGCCAGCAGCTTAGTACTAGCGGGGTCCTACGAGCAGTACTTC. The chain combines TRBV7-9 with TRBJ2-7; 10 bases agree with TRBD2. The CDR3 sequence is 15 residues long. The ends lost 1 base at V and 1 base at J; junction bases unmatched: 1. From germline, CDR1 is SEHNR and CDR2 FQNEAQ (reference sequence).